Following are 15 T cell receptor beta chains from one sample sequenced in a study of T cells in Graves' hyperthyroidism and ophthalmopathy. The CDR3 regions of TCR beta were amplified from RNA transcripts. When the TCR CDR3 underwent first-round RT-PCR, the HTBI primer set was used. TCRdb itself ran the multiplex PCR reads through MiXCR, one entry per CDR3 protein. This table has approximately 400,000 distinct CDR3 sequences, roughly 19% appearing once. Material: blood. Receptors originate from a woman between 18 and 30 years old with Graves' hyperthyroidism.

This clonotype was counted at least ten times. The gene calls are TRBV6-8 and TRBJ1-5; D remains unclear. The CDR3 extends over 13 amino acids. The germline V gene encodes CDR1 MNHGY and CDR2 SAAAGT. Trimming left V 7 bases short and J 0 bases short, with 7 bases between. The CDR3 region has the DNA TGTGCCAGCATACGTCCTAGCAATCAGCCCCAGCATTTT. It yields the protein CASIRPSNQPQHF.

This clonotype occurred a few times. The V call is TRBV5-6, the J call TRBJ1-2, with D possibly being TRBD1 (5 bases). Germline CDR1 SGHDT, CDR2 YYEEEE. Trimming pared 4 bases from V and 1 base from J, leaving 14 bases between. CDR3 length: 15 amino acids. The CDR3 spells CASSPRGGFNYGYTF. The CDR3 DNA sequence: TGTGCCAGCAGCCCTCGGGGGGGATTTAACTATGGCTACACCTTC.

This clonotype has ten or more counts. This rearrangement joins TRBV4-2 to TRBJ1-5, with TRBD1 identical over 12 bases. Germline CDR1 reads LGHNA; CDR2 reads YNFKEQ. V gave up 4 bases and J gave up 7 bases; unmatched junction bases: 11. There are 17 residues in the CDR3. The CDR3 DNA reads as TGTGCCAGCAGCCCACGGGACAGGGGGCAAGGAGGGCAGCCCCAGCATTTT. Encoded protein: CASSPRDRGQGGQPQHF.

At least ten counts were recorded for this clonotype. This sequence joins TRBV6-5 and TRBJ1-2; maybe TRBD1 (5 bases). Trimming removed 0 bases from V and 0 bases from J, with 8 bases in between. The CDR3 extends over 15 amino acids. Germline values: CDR1 MNHEY, CDR2 SVGAGI. CDR3 DNA: TGTGCCAGCAGTTACTCTACGGACACTAACTATGGCTACACCTTC. It encodes CASSYSTDTNYGYTF.

This clonotype appeared a few times. The rearrangement uses TRBV7-9 and TRBJ2-7, with D uncertain. The germline V gene has CDR1 SEHNR and CDR2 FQNEAQ (reference sequence). The CDR3 runs to 12 residues. Trimming stripped 5 bases from V and 0 bases from J, with 5 bases between. CDR3 coding DNA: TGTGCCAGCAGCGCAGTCTCCTACGAGCAGTACTTC. Translating gives CASSAVSYEQYF.

The chain is built from TRBV6-5 and TRBJ1-2; the match to TRBD1 covers 9 bases. The CDR3 is made up of 15 amino acids. V gave up 1 base and J gave up 7 bases; unmatched junction bases: 7. The germline V gene encodes CDR1 MNHEY and CDR2 SVGAGI. The CDR3 DNA reads as TGTGCCAGCAGTTACTTGGGCGGGACAGGGATTGGCTACACCTTC. It encodes CASSYLGGTGIGYTF.

This clonotype was observed a handful of times. This chain links TRBV3-1 with TRBJ2-2, with 8 bases matching TRBD2. The CDR3 length is 17 residues. V lost 2 bases to trimming and J lost 1 base; unmatched junction nucleotides: 6. Germline V gene lookup returns CDR1 LGHDT and CDR2 YNNKEL (reference sequence). CDR3 loop: CASSQRAGGLNTGELFF. As DNA, the CDR3 is TGTGCCAGCAGCCAACGGGCGGGGGGCCTGAACACCGGGGAGCTGTTTTTT.

The chain uses TRBV2 and TRBJ2-3; D unclear. CDR3 length equals 12 residues. V was trimmed by 6 bases and J by 5 bases, leaving 9 bases between them. The germline gives CDR1 SNHLY, CDR2 FYNNEI. CDR3 nucleotide sequence: TGTGCCAGCAGGTGGCTTGGAGATACGCAGTATTTT. Its translation: CASRWLGDTQYF.

This clonotype was found many times. This chain connects TRBV27 to TRBJ1-1; 7 bases are a match to TRBD1. Germline CDR1 is MNHEY and CDR2 is SMNVEV (reference sequence). The CDR3 covers 14 residues. Losses at the gene ends were 2 bases for V and 10 bases for J; bases not matched to a gene: 10. CDR3 in DNA: TGTGCCAGCAGTTTAAGGGGGACAGCCCGTTCAGCTTTCTTT. Protein: CASSLRGTARSAFF.

This clonotype was detected ten times or more. The junction and the germline gene differ at one end; a read error may be behind it. The J gene is TRBJ1-1, the V gene TRBV7-7; D gene ambiguous. The CDR3 length is 13 residues. From germline, CDR1 is SSHAT and CDR2 FNYEAQ (reference sequence). Here the CDR3 reads CASSVNLGTEAFF. The CDR3, as DNA: TGTGCTAGCAGCGTAAACCTTGGGACTGAAGCTTTCTTT.

V gene TRBV20-1 combines with J gene TRBJ1-1, with D unresolved. The CDR3 runs 17 residues. Trimming pared 0 bases from V and 5 bases from J, leaving 22 bases between. CDR1 is DFQATT and CDR2 is SNEGSKA in the germline V gene (reference sequence). The CDR3 spells CSARDPRGGSWKTEAFF. Written as DNA, the CDR3 is TGCAGTGCTAGAGATCCTCGAGGCGGTTCGTGGAAGACTGAAGCTTTCTTT.

This chain links TRBV12-3 or TRBV12-4 with TRBJ1-2, with D perhaps matching TRBD1 (5 bases). This CDR3 region has 14 residues. V was cut by 3 bases and J by 2 bases, with 10 bases left in between. Written as DNA, the CDR3 is TGTGCCAGCAGTTTGATGGGGCGGAACTATGGCTACACCTTC. Protein sequence: CASSLMGRNYGYTF.

This rearrangement joins TRBV7-9 to TRBJ2-7; weak D call: TRBD2 (6 bases). This CDR3 has 14 residues. Germline V gives CDR1 SEHNR, CDR2 FQNEAQ (reference sequence). With 2 bases removed from V and 3 bases from J, the gap between germline ends came to 11 bases. The CDR3 nucleotides are TGTGCCAGCAGCTTATGGGGGGAAGGCTACGAGCAGTACTTC. Residues: CASSLWGEGYEQYF.

This clonotype was found many times. The V call is TRBV12-3 or TRBV12-4, the J call TRBJ2-3; 7 bases match TRBD1. This CDR3 contains 13 residues. V dropped 5 bases and J dropped 6; count of bases not matched to a gene: 5. DNA of the CDR3: TGTGCCAGCAGTCTTCGGACAGGCGATACGCAGTATTTT. Translated: CASSLRTGDTQYF.

This clonotype was found many times. J is TRBJ1-2 and V is TRBV6-1; D is perhaps TRBD1 (5 bases). The germline V and J ends were trimmed by 3 bases and 4 bases, with 15 bases remaining between them. CDR1 MNHNS and CDR2 SASEGT come from the germline V gene. This CDR3 contains 15 residues. CDR3 amino acids: CASSEGLLGSYGYTF. In DNA form, the CDR3 reads TGTGCCAGCAGTGAGGGGCTCCTGGGAAGCTATGGCTACACCTTC.